This T cell receptor (beta chain) was obtained from a study of cytomegalovirus exposure and HLA in healthy donors. Notes on the study in general: Later, an analysis showed that TCR beta chains associated with HLA were more clonally expanded than others that were equally common.

This CDR3 is built from 18 residues. Per the germline V gene, CDR1 is MGHRA and CDR2 is YSYEKL. With 4 bases clipped from V and 2 bases from J, the junction kept 11 bases outside the gene matches. About this clone: Its antigen is not identified.

The PCR had 60 Vbeta and 13 Jbeta primers. Here immunoSEQ multiplex PCR was the method, and the copy in TCRdb shows in-frame clones only, minus some. The table records 150,000 to 200,000 clones, around 80% of them present only once. This rearrangement joins TRBV4-1 to TRBJ2-1; the match to TRBD2 covers 10 bases. The TCR was taken from a young man in good health and CMV-seronegative. Source material: PBMCs. The CDR3 nucleotides read TGCGCCAGCAGCCCGGGATTAGCGGGAGGCCCCACCTACAATGAGCAGTTCTTC. This sequence encodes CASSPGLAGGPTYNEQFF.